The rows below give T cell receptor beta chains drawn from one sample of a study of blood T cell repertoires in COVID-19. Clones were sequenced by immunoSEQ multiplex PCR, and TCRdb holds only the in-frame ones, with some missing. The data contain about 410,000 clones, more than 80% of them singletons. The sequenced sample consisted of peripheral blood. Receptor source: a woman aged 25 to 39 with active or convalescent COVID-19. The CDR3 runs from the conserved cysteine through the conserved F or W. The D gene is left open where the match is weak. Clone size is shown for a subset of rows, as once, few, many or a class of expanded clone.

len	d_gene	j_gene	abundance	v_gene	CDR3aa	CDR3nt
14	TRBD1	TRBJ1-6	NA	TRBV27	CASRLGTAKSPLHF	TGTGCCAGCAGGCTCGGGACAGCCAAGTCACCCCTCCACTTT
19	NA	TRBJ2-5	NA	TRBV11-2	CASSFFPQDEGVEQETQYF	TGTGCCAGCAGCTTTTTCCCCCAGGACGAGGGGGTGGAGCAAGAGACCCAGTACTTC
16	TRBD1	TRBJ2-1	NA	TRBV4-1	CASSPIDRGLYNEQFF	TGCGCCAGCAGCCCTATCGACAGGGGGCTTTACAATGAGCAGTTCTTC
15	NA	TRBJ2-2	NA	TRBV10-3	CAISESSRGAGELFF	TGTGCCATCAGCGAAAGCAGCAGGGGGGCCGGGGAGCTGTTTTTT
15	TRBD1	TRBJ2-2	once	TRBV15	CATNPGTANTGELFF	TGTGCCACCAATCCCGGGACAGCTAACACCGGGGAGCTGTTTTTT
18	NA	TRBJ1-6	many	TRBV14	CASSQGRGGLYSNSPLHF	TGTGCCAGCAGCCAAGGTAGAGGCGGCCTCTATAGTAATTCACCCCTCCACTTT
13	NA	TRBJ1-2	NA	TRBV19	CASSTRNQGSYTF	TGTGCCAGTAGTACCCGAAACCAGGGCAGCTACACCTTC
13	TRBD1	TRBJ1-4	NA	TRBV7-8	CASSWTGNEKLFF	TGTGCCAGCAGCTGGACAGGGAATGAAAAACTGTTTTTT
17	TRBD1	TRBJ1-1	few	TRBV5-1	CASSLEGGARLGTEAFF	TGCGCCAGCAGCTTAGAAGGGGGCGCGCGGTTAGGCACTGAAGCTTTCTTT
15	TRBD2	TRBJ2-1	NA	TRBV6-5	CASRRLAGLRDEQFF	TGTGCCAGCAGAAGACTAGCGGGACTGCGGGATGAGCAGTTCTTC
15	NA	TRBJ2-1	NA	TRBV5-1	CASSLARATYNEQFF	TGCGCCAGCAGCTTGGCCAGGGCGACCTACAATGAGCAGTTCTTC
14	TRBD2	TRBJ2-1	once	TRBV27	CASKVAGAGNEQFF	TGTGCCTCTAAAGTAGCGGGGGCAGGCAATGAGCAGTTCTTC
17	NA	TRBJ1-1	few	TRBV5-6	CASSLDVGGHTTTEAFF	TGTGCCAGCAGCTTGGATGTAGGCGGACATACTACCACTGAAGCTTTCTTT
16	TRBD2	TRBJ2-2	once	TRBV29-1	CSVGNRGGRNSGELFF	TGCAGCGTTGGGAACCGTGGCGGGAGAAACTCCGGGGAGCTGTTTTTT
12	NA	TRBJ2-1	NA	TRBV5-1	CASSLKRNEQFF	TGCGCCAGCAGCTTGAAACGGAATGAGCAGTTCTTC
15	TRBD2	TRBJ2-7	NA	TRBV10-3	CAISGARGVSYEQYF	TGTGCCATCAGCGGCGCGCGGGGGGTTTCCTACGAGCAGTACTTC